This T cell receptor (beta chain) was sequenced for a study of T cells after yellow fever vaccination. Study-wide results and caveats: Contaminants from the bulk population, in the form of abundant clonotypes, could be found in FACS-sorted repertoires. Most primary-vaccination clones reappeared after the booster (approximately 95% CD4, 75% to 90% CD8). Shared CD4/CD8 clonotypes were a small share, likely from convergent recombination.

As concerns this clonotype: Its matching antigen is unknown.

This CDR3 spans 15 amino acids. V gave up 3 bases and J gave up 4 bases, with 13 bases separating them. Germline CDR1 SGHNT, CDR2 YYREEE (reference sequence). Template-switching 5'RACE yielded the TCR cDNA; a universal primer site and UMIs were added in the process. TCRdb re-called the 5' RACE reads through MiXCR, storing one row per CDR3 protein. Of around 530,000 distinct CDR3 sequences listed, roughly a sixth are singletons. This receptor was identified in a man aged 18 to 30 who received the YFV17D yellow fever vaccine. The material sequenced was PBMCs, taken 5 days after the first yellow fever vaccination. The gene calls are TRBV5-4 and TRBJ2-2; the D gene is possibly TRBD2 (5 bases). CDR3 nucleotide sequence: TGTGCCAGCAGCTCCGTCGTCGCGGGCACCGGGGAGCTGTTTTTT. It translates to CASSSVVAGTGELFF. The full variable domain, its missing parts supplied by reference TRBV5-4 and TRBJ2-2, is ETGVTQSPTHLIKTRGQQVTLRCSSQSGHNTVSWYQQALGQGPQFIFQYYREEENGRGNFPPRFSGLQFPNYSSELNVNALELDDSALYLCASSSVVAGTGELFFGEGSRLTVL.